This T cell receptor beta chain was documented in a study of blood T cells in healthy people across ages. The junction had 10 bases not matched to a gene; V was cut back by 11 bases and J by 5 bases. The CDR3 is 16 residues long. Germline V gene sequence: CDR1 SGHAT, CDR2 FQNNGV. The authors ran a second PCR of about 6 to 11 cycles using a sample-barcoded 5' primer and a J-beta primer mix. The authors tagged each cDNA molecule using a template-switch adaptor with 12 random nucleotides. Each sample provided no less than 2.5 million CDR3-containing paired-end reads. TCRdb fed the 5' RACE reads into MiXCR, producing one record per CDR3 protein. The sample has about 1.7 million distinct CDR3 sequences, 28% seen once.

The clonotype was recovered from a woman in her 30s in good health. Sequences were obtained from blood. The chain has TRBV11-2 and TRBJ2-3; the match to TRBD2 covers 16 bases. This CDR3 reads CAGGLAGGVAGDTQYF. For the CDR3, the DNA is TGTGCCGGGGGACTAGCGGGGGGGGTGGCGGGAGATACGCAGTATTTT.